Listed below are T cell receptor beta chains from one sample, sequenced in a study of control samples from healthy donors and cancer patients. The data were produced by immunoSEQ multiplex PCR, yet TCRdb's version contains in-frame clones alone and is incomplete. This table has 170,000 or so clones, about 93% appearing once. The material sequenced was blood. These TCRs come from a man younger than 35 in good health. CDR3s include the opening cysteine and the closing phenylalanine or tryptophan. The D gene is left open where the match is weak. For some rows the clone size is stated as once, few or many, or as a class when expanded; others skip it.

>NA|TRBV10-3|TRBJ1-1|NA
TGTGCCATCAGGACGGCCTGGGCGAACACTGAAGCTTTCTTT
CAIRTAWANTEAFF
>NA|TRBV9|TRBJ1-2|NA
TGTGCCAGCAGCGTAGGGCAGGGGAATGGGCATGGCTACACCTTC
CASSVGQGNGHGYTF
>TRBD1|TRBV19|TRBJ1-6|once
TGTGCCAGTAGGATCTCCGACAGGGACAATTCACCCCTCCACTTT
CASRISDRDNSPLHF
>TRBD1|TRBV28|TRBJ2-7|NA
TGTGCCACCATACCGAACCTCGGGACAGGGGCCCCCGACGAGCAGTACTTC
CATIPNLGTGAPDEQYF
>NA|TRBV6-4|TRBJ2-7|NA
TGTGCCAGCCCTAGGGTTAGACCGGACTACGAGCAGTACTTC
CASPRVRPDYEQYF
>NA|TRBV2|TRBJ2-3|NA
TGTGCCAGCAGAGTGGCAACAGATACGCAGTATTTT
CASRVATDTQYF
>TRBD1|TRBV5-4|TRBJ2-7|NA
TGTGCCAGCAGCTCCCGGGACAGGGAATCCTACGAGCAGTACTTC
CASSSRDRESYEQYF
>NA|TRBV2|TRBJ1-2|once
TGTGCCAGCAGTGACTGGCAGGCCTATGGCTACACCTTC
CASSDWQAYGYTF
>NA|TRBV28|TRBJ2-1|NA
TGTGCCAGCAAAGACGGGGTAGCGCACAATGAGCAGTTCTTC
CASKDGVAHNEQFF
>NA|TRBV4-1|TRBJ2-7|NA
TGCGCCAGCAGCCCTCCCGGCTCCACCTACGAGCAGTACTTC
CASSPPGSTYEQYF
>NA|TRBV6-5|TRBJ1-2|NA
TGTGCCAGCAGTTGGGGGGGCCGAAACTATGGCTACACCTTC
CASSWGGRNYGYTF
>NA|TRBV10-3|TRBJ2-7|NA
TGTGCCATCAGTGAGTCGACGGACTACGAGCAGTACTTC
CAISESTDYEQYF
>NA|TRBV24-1|TRBJ2-1|NA
TGTGCCACCAGTGATTCGTCGGGGGGCCCCTACAATGAGCAGTTCTTC
CATSDSSGGPYNEQFF
>NA|TRBV7-9|TRBJ1-3|NA
TGTGCCAGCAGCCTTAAGGCGCAGGGCTCTGGAAACACCATATATTTT
CASSLKAQGSGNTIYF
>NA|TRBV15|TRBJ2-2|once
TGTGCCACCAATTCGCGCGCAGAGAACACCGGGGAGCTGTTTTTT
CATNSRAENTGELFF
>TRBD1|TRBV18|TRBJ2-7|few
TGTGCCAGCTCACCTCCGGGACAGGGGGCCTACGAGCAGTACTTC
CASSPPGQGAYEQYF
>NA|TRBV3-1/TRBV3-2|TRBJ1-1|NA
TGTGCCAGCAGCCCGAGGGGGGGGAATACTGAAGCTTTCTTT
CASSPRGGNTEAFF
>NA|TRBV5-1|TRBJ2-3|NA
TGCGCCAGCAGCGAGGACTCGCACACAGATACGCAGTATTTT
CASSEDSHTDTQYF
>TRBD1|TRBV9|TRBJ2-7|NA
TGTGCCAGCAGCGTGGCCGACAGGGGGTTATTCGGCGAGCAGTACTTC
CASSVADRGLFGEQYF
>NA|TRBV24-1|TRBJ2-7|NA
TGTGCCACCAGTGATTATAGGGGCTACGAGCAGTACTTC
CATSDYRGYEQYF
>NA|TRBV18|TRBJ2-7|NA
TGTGCCAGCTCCCGCCTAAGTGGGAGCTCCTACGAGCAGTACTTC
CASSRLSGSSYEQYF
>NA|TRBV30|TRBJ1-1|NA
TGTGCCTGGATAAGATTAGGTTTTCTTGAAGCTTTCTTT
CAWIRLGFLEAFF
>NA|TRBV11-2|TRBJ2-7|once
TGTGCCAGCAGCTTAGTTTATTATGGGACGGCTGACTACGAGCAGTACTTC
CASSLVYYGTADYEQYF
>NA|TRBV21-1|TRBJ2-7|NA
TGTGCCAGCAGAGGGGGAATAAGCTACGAGCAGTACTTC
CASRGGISYEQYF
>TRBD2|TRBV11-2|TRBJ2-7|NA
TGTGCCAGCAGCGTCTTAGCGGGGGGAAACTACGAGCAGTACTTC
CASSVLAGGNYEQYF
>NA|TRBV30|TRBJ1-5|NA
TGTGCCTGTGGGCCAGGGGTAGGTCAGCCCCAGCATTTT
CACGPGVGQPQHF
>NA|TRBV7-9|TRBJ1-1|NA
TGTGCCAGCAGCTTACAGGGAAGTGAAGCTTTCTTT
CASSLQGSEAFF
>NA|TRBV24-1|TRBJ2-7|NA
TGTGCCACCAGTGATTCTGACAGCACCAAGAACTACGAGCAGTACTTC
CATSDSDSTKNYEQYF
>TRBD1|TRBV6-5|TRBJ1-2|NA
TGTGCCAGCAGTTACTCCAGGACAGGAGGCGGCTACACCTTC
CASSYSRTGGGYTF
>TRBD1|TRBV10-2|TRBJ2-7|NA
TGCGCCAGCAGTCCTGGGACAGGGACCTACGAGCAGTACTTC
CASSPGTGTYEQYF
>NA|TRBV18|TRBJ2-3|NA
TGTGCCAGCTCACTCGGACCCCCAGATACGCAGTATTTT
CASSLGPPDTQYF
>NA|TRBV19|TRBJ2-1|NA
TGTGCCAGTGCCGGCAGGCCTCCCTCCTACAATGAGCAGTTCTTC
CASAGRPPSYNEQFF
>NA|TRBV2|TRBJ1-2|NA
TGTGCCAGCAGTGAAGGGGGCGTCTATGGCTACACCTTC
CASSEGGVYGYTF
>NA|TRBV25-1|TRBJ1-6|NA
TGTGCCAGCAGTGACGTAAAGGGACGGTTGAATTCACCCCTCCACTTT
CASSDVKGRLNSPLHF
>NA|TRBV6-1|TRBJ1-2|NA
TGTGCCAGCAGTGATTGGTCAGACGGCTACACCTTC
CASSDWSDGYTF
>TRBD2|TRBV5-6|TRBJ2-7|once
TGTGCCAGCAGCTTGACGGGGGGTCCCACCTCCTACGAGCAGTACTTC
CASSLTGGPTSYEQYF
>NA|TRBV20-1|TRBJ1-2|few
TGCAGTGCTAGTGTTCCTGCAGCAATCTATGGCTACACCTTC
CSASVPAAIYGYTF
>TRBD1|TRBV6-4|TRBJ1-6|NA
TGTGCCAGCAGTGAGGGACAGGGAGATAATTCACCCCTCCACTTT
CASSEGQGDNSPLHF
>NA|TRBV3-1/TRBV3-2|TRBJ1-6|NA
TGTGCCAGCAGAGCAGTTCAGGATTCACCCCTCCACTTT
CASRAVQDSPLHF
>NA|TRBV28|TRBJ1-4|once
TGTGCCAGCAGAGCGGGAGGAGAAGATGAAAAACTGTTTTTT
CASRAGGEDEKLFF
>TRBD2|TRBV28|TRBJ2-3|NA
TGTGCCAGCCGCCGCCTAGCGGGGGGAGTATATAGCACAGATACGCAGTATTTT
CASRRLAGGVYSTDTQYF
>NA|TRBV27|TRBJ1-6|NA
TGTGCCAGCGGTACATCATCAGTGAGTTCACCCCTCCACTTT
CASGTSSVSSPLHF
>NA|TRBV30|TRBJ2-7|NA
TGTGCCTGGAGTTACCAGGGGTTCGAGCAGTACTTC
CAWSYQGFEQYF
>TRBD2|TRBV30|TRBJ2-1|NA
TGTGCCTGGAGTGGGGGGGGAGGCAATGAGCAGTTCTTC
CAWSGGGGNEQFF
>NA|TRBV28|TRBJ1-2|NA
TGTGCCAGCAGACCCTCCACTGGGAGGTTAAGCTACACCTTC
CASRPSTGRLSYTF
>NA|TRBV5-1|TRBJ2-1|NA
TGCGCCAGCAGTTCGAACTCCTACAATGAGCAGTTCTTC
CASSSNSYNEQFF
>TRBD1|TRBV24-1|TRBJ1-2|NA
TGTGCCACCAGTTACAGGGGGCATGGCTACACCTTC
CATSYRGHGYTF
>NA|TRBV7-3|TRBJ2-2|NA
TGTGCCAGCAGTTCAGGGAGTAGGGACACCGGGGAGCTGTTTTTT
CASSSGSRDTGELFF
>NA|TRBV19|TRBJ2-2|NA
TGTGCCAGTAAACCTCATGGGGCAGGGGGGGTTTTGGAGCTGTTTTTT
CASKPHGAGGVLELFF
>TRBD1|TRBV5-1|TRBJ1-6|once
TGCGCCAGCACTGTAGGGACAGGATTTAATTCACCCCTCCACTTT
CASTVGTGFNSPLHF
>NA|TRBV29-1|TRBJ1-4|NA
TGCAGCGTTACTGGACAGACAACTAATGAAAAACTGTTTTTT
CSVTGQTTNEKLFF
>NA|TRBV5-6|TRBJ1-3|once
TGTGCCAGCAGCGGCCTGGACACCTCTGGAAACACCATATATTTT
CASSGLDTSGNTIYF
>NA|TRBV5-5|TRBJ2-3|NA
TGTGCCAGCAGCCTGAGGGGGGACACAGATACGCAGTATTTT
CASSLRGDTDTQYF
>TRBD1|TRBV7-2|TRBJ2-7|NA
TGTGCCAGCAGCTTGGTTGGACAGGGCCTCTACGAGCAGTACTTC
CASSLVGQGLYEQYF
>TRBD2|TRBV12-5|TRBJ2-1|NA
TGTGCTAGTGGTTCCTCTAGCGGGGGGGATACCTACAATGAGCAGTTCTTC
CASGSSSGGDTYNEQFF
>NA|TRBV2|TRBJ1-3|NA
TGTGCCAGCAGGGAAAGGGGGGGCGGAAACACCATATATTTT
CASRERGGGNTIYF
>TRBD2|TRBV4-1|TRBJ2-1|NA
TGCGCCAGCAGCCCCAGCGGGGGCCCCTACAATGAGCAGTTCTTC
CASSPSGGPYNEQFF